The next 5 T cell receptor beta chains were all read from a single sample in a study of OX40 agonist ivuxolimab in advanced cancers. Assay: immunoSEQ multiplex PCR; the TCRdb copy retains only in-frame clones and omits some. This table has 65,000 to 90,000 clones, roughly 90% appearing once. This material consisted of CD4+ or CD8+ T cells sorted from blood, taken in a trial of the OX40 agonist ivuxolimab. These receptors originate from an adult with an advanced solid tumor such as melanoma, head and neck, liver or kidney cancer.

This clone has a handful of counts. V is TRBV4-2 and J is TRBJ2-1, with no clear D. The CDR3 is 13 amino acids. V was shortened by 1 base and J by 8 bases, with 9 bases between the two germline ends. Looked up from germline, CDR1 is LGHNA and CDR2 is YNFKEQ. The CDR3: CASSQVSEHEQFF. CDR3 in DNA: TGTGCCAGCAGCCAAGTTTCAGAACATGAGCAGTTCTTC.

CDR3 in amino acids: CASSTDGRGTGELFF. Here the CDR3 DNA reads TGCGCCAGCAGCACCGACGGGAGGGGAACCGGGGAGCTGTTTTTT. The chain recombines TRBV5-1 with TRBJ2-2; 8 bases align to TRBD2. The CDR3 has 15 residues. Germline lookup yields CDR1 SGHRS and CDR2 YFSETQ. Trimming took 4 bases from V and 5 from J; bases not matched to a gene: 7. The full variable domain, its missing parts supplied by reference TRBV5-1 and TRBJ2-2, is KAGVTQTPRYLIKTRGQQVTLSCSPISGHRSVSWYQQTPGQGLQFLFEYFSETQRNKGNFPGRFSGRQFSNSRSEMNVSTLELGDSALYLCASSTDGRGTGELFFGEGSRLTVL.

CDR3 in DNA: TGTGCCTGGAGGGGGCAGGTGATCTATGGCTACACCTTC. The encoded protein is CAWRGQVIYGYTF. This chain joins TRBV30 and TRBJ1-2, with a tentative D call TRBD1 (5 bases). The CDR3 consists of 13 residues. Germline CDR1 GTSNPN, CDR2 SVGIG (reference sequence). Trimming removed 3 bases from V and 4 bases from J, with 12 bases in between.

The V gene is TRBV18, the J gene TRBJ2-5; D is possibly TRBD2 (5 bases). This CDR3 contains 13 residues. Trimming stripped 4 bases from V and 0 bases from J, with 6 bases between. Germline V gene data show CDR1 as KGHSH and CDR2 as LQKENI. The CDR3 reads CASSRGDQETQYF. CDR3 DNA: TGTGCCAGCTCACGGGGAGACCAAGAGACCCAGTACTTC.

This chain connects TRBV10-3 to TRBJ1-2; no clear D. The CDR3 sequence is 15 residues long. The germline CDR1 and CDR2 sequences are ENHRY and SYGVKD. With 0 bases removed from V and 7 bases from J, the gap between germline ends came to 15 bases. The CDR3 DNA sequence: TGTGCCATCAGTGAGTCTCTGGGCTCCCTCACTGGCTACACCTTC. Protein sequence: CAISESLGSLTGYTF.